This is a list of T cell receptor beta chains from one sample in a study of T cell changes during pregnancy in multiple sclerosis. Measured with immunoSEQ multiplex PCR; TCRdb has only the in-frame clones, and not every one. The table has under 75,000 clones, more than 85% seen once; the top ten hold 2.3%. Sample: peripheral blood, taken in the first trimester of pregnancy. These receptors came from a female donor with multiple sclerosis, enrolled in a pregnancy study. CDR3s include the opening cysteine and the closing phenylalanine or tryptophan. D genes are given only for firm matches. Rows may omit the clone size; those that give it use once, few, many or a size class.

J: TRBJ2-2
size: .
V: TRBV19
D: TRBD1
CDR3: CATAGGFRNTGELFF
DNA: TGTGCCACTGCAGGGGGTTTTAGGAACACCGGGGAGCTGTTTTTT

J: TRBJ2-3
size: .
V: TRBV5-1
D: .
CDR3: CASSLILASDTQYF
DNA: TGCGCCAGCAGCTTGATTCTAGCTTCAGATACGCAGTATTTT

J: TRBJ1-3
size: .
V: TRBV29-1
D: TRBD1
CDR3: CSVGTGSGNTIYF
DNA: TGCAGCGTCGGGACAGGTTCTGGAAACACCATATATTTT

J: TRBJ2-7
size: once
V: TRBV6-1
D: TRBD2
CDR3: CASSTGLAGTYEQYF
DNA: TGTGCCAGCAGTACGGGACTAGCGGGGACCTACGAGCAGTACTTC

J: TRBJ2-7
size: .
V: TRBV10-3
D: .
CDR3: CAISEGTYGDEQYF
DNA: TGTGCCATCAGTGAGGGGACATACGGGGACGAGCAGTACTTC

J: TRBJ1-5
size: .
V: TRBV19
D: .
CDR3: CASSTNRDQPQHF
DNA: TGTGCCAGTAGTACGAACAGGGATCAGCCCCAGCATTTT

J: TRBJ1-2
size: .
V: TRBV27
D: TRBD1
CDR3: CASSSDRLYGYTF
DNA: TGTGCCAGCAGTTCGGACAGGCTCTATGGCTACACCTTC

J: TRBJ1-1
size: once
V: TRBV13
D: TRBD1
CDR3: CASSEDRVRTEAFF
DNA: TGTGCCAGCAGCGAAGACAGGGTTCGCACTGAAGCTTTCTTT

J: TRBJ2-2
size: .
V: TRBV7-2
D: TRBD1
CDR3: CASSLDRYTGELFF
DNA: TGTGCCAGCAGCTTGGACAGGTACACCGGGGAGCTGTTTTTT

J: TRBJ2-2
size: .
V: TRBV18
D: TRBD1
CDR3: CASSLGQGDTGELFF
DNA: TGTGCCAGCTCACTGGGACAGGGCGACACCGGGGAGCTGTTTTTT

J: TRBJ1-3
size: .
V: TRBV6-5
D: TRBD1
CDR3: CASSRQGYGNTIYF
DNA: TGTGCCAGCAGTCGACAGGGATATGGAAACACCATATATTTT

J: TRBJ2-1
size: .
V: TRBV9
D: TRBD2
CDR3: CASSPTSGNNEQFF
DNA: TGTGCCAGCAGTCCGACTAGCGGAAACAATGAGCAGTTCTTC

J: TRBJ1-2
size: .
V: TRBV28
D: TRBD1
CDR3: CAVPTGSDGYTF
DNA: TGTGCCGTCCCGACAGGGTCCGACGGCTACACCTTC

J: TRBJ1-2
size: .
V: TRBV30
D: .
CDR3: CAWSPDRMNYGYTF
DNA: TGTGCCTGGAGTCCAGACAGGATGAACTATGGCTACACCTTC

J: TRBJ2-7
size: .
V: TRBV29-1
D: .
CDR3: CSVEVYYEQYF
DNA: TGCAGCGTTGAGGTCTACTACGAGCAGTACTTC

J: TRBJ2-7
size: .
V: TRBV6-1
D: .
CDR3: CASGVTGGYEQYF
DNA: TGTGCCAGCGGGGTAACAGGTGGCTACGAGCAGTACTTC

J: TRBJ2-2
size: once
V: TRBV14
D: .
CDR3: CASSQERIANTGELFF
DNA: TGTGCCAGCAGCCAAGAGCGGATTGCGAACACCGGGGAGCTGTTTTTT

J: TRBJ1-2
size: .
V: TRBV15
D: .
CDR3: CATSRDARDGYTF
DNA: TGTGCCACCAGCAGAGATGCCCGAGATGGCTACACCTTC

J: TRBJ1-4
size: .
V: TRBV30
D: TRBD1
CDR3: CACKRTGDGKLFF
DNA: TGTGCCTGTAAAAGGACAGGGGATGGAAAACTGTTTTTT

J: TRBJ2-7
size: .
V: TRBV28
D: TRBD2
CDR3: CASNFGGSNYEQYF
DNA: TGTGCCAGCAATTTCGGCGGGAGTAACTACGAGCAGTACTTC

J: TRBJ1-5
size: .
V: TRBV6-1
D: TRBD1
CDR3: CASTMGQGVWEPQHF
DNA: TGTGCCAGCACCATGGGACAGGGCGTCTGGGAGCCCCAGCATTTT

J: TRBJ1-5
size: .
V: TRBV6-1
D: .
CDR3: CASSEAMVRQPQHF
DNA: TGTGCCAGCAGTGAAGCGATGGTGAGGCAGCCCCAGCATTTT

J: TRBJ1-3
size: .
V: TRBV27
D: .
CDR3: CASSLYSGSGNTIYF
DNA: TGTGCCAGCAGTTTATACTCGGGCTCTGGAAACACCATATATTTT

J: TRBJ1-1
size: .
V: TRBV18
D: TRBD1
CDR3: CASSRITGASNTEAFF
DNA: TGTGCCAGCTCACGTATCACAGGGGCTTCGAACACTGAAGCTTTCTTT

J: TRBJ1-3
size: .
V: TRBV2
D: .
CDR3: CASSLTARGGNTIYF
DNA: TGTGCCAGCAGTCTTACAGCCCGGGGTGGAAACACCATATATTTT

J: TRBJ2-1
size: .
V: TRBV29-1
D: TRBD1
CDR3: CSVVRQGRMSEQFF
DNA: TGCAGCGTTGTTCGACAGGGAAGGATGAGTGAGCAGTTCTTC

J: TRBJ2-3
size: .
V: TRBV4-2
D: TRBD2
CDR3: CASSPLAGGSDTQYF
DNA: TGTGCCAGCAGCCCTCTAGCGGGGGGCTCAGATACGCAGTATTTT